The T cell receptor (beta chain) under discussion was sequenced for a study of read filtering for tumor transcriptome and immune sequencing. Across the whole study: Mean patient age was approximately 66 years, range about 47 to 90; 17 male, 12 to 15 female. Transcriptome libraries were built from DNase-treated RNA. General study findings and limits: Even smaller IR-seq throughput identified most shared clonotypes. IR-seq and RNA-seq agreed better without single-read clonotypes.

The germline gives CDR1 LNHDA, CDR2 SQIVND (reference sequence). CDR3 size: 15 residues. V was pared by 6 bases and J by 6 bases, with 13 bases of the junction left unmatched. From roughly 390 ng of RNA, a library with molecular barcoded alpha/delta and beta/gamma adaptors was made. Each CDR3 protein gets one entry after TCRdb re-called the reads with MiXCR. The sample yields over 45,000 distinct CDR3 sequences, around 20% seen once. This clonotype was recorded at least ten times. Its antigen is unknown. The chain couples TRBV19 to TRBJ2-7; 8 bases match TRBD1. The clonotype was recovered from a donor older than 35 with multiple myeloma. The sample taken for sequencing was a population of CD138-negative cells sorted from bone marrow. The CDR3 spells CASRRRGQGSFEQYF. The CDR3 nucleotides are TGTGCCAGTAGAAGGAGAGGACAGGGATCGTTCGAGCAGTACTTC.